This passage covers 8 T cell receptor beta chains from one sample sequenced in a study of blood T cells in healthy people across ages. Next came a second PCR, run for 7 to 11 cycles, which used a sample-barcoded 5' primer along with a J-beta primer mix. TCRdb reprocessed the 5' RACE reads via MiXCR and lists one record per CDR3 protein. In the table there are 700,000 or so distinct CDR3 sequences, around 43% of which are singletons. The material sequenced was blood. The receptors come from a man older than 75 in good health.

The rearrangement links TRBV5-5 to TRBJ1-4; TRBD1 aligns across 8 bases. Germline V gene lookup returns CDR1 SGHKS and CDR2 YYEKEE (reference sequence). V lost 0 bases, J lost 7 bases, and 2 bases stayed unmatched. The CDR3 has 14 amino acids. The CDR3 bases are TGTGCCAGCAGCTTGGCAGGGGGCCGTGAAAAACTGTTTTTT. The encoded protein is CASSLAGGREKLFF.

The chain employs TRBV7-2 and TRBJ1-5; D is possibly TRBD1 (5 bases). V shed 2 bases and J shed 6 bases, with 11 bases lying between them. This CDR3 has 14 amino acids. CDR1 SGHTA and CDR2 FQGNSA come from the germline V gene. This chain's CDR3 is CASSLFGRVQPQHF. CDR3 DNA sequence: TGTGCCAGCAGCTTATTCGGCAGGGTTCAGCCCCAGCATTTT.

As regards this clonotype: One junction end disagrees with the germline gene, perhaps due to a read error. This sequence joins TRBV12-3 or TRBV12-4 and TRBJ1-6, with TRBD1 matching over 10 bases. This CDR3 is 14 amino acids long. In DNA, the CDR3 is TGTGCCGGCAGACGGACAGGGGGTGGTTCACCCCTCCACTTT. The encoded protein is CAGRRTGGGSPLHF.

The V and J genes are TRBV18 and TRBJ1-5; TRBD1 is a possible D gene (5 bases). This CDR3 is 15 amino acids long. Deletions cut 5 bases from V and 4 bases from J, with 15 bases between. The germline V gene has CDR1 KGHSH and CDR2 LQKENI. CDR3 sequence reads: CASSGGTSPNQPQHF. DNA for the CDR3: TGTGCCAGCTCAGGGGGGACTTCGCCTAATCAGCCCCAGCATTTT.

V usage is TRBV6-1 and J usage is TRBJ2-5; 7 bases fit TRBD2. The CDR3 consists of 16 residues. J gave up 3 bases and V 0 bases, and 7 bases lay outside the gene matches. Germline V gene sequence: CDR1 MNHNS, CDR2 SASEGT. The CDR3 DNA reads TGTGCCAGCAGTGAAGCGCTTCGGGGGGTGAAAGAGACCCAGTACTTC. This encodes CASSEALRGVKETQYF.

The chain has TRBV7-2 and TRBJ2-1; possibly TRBD2 for D (7 bases). Germline V gene lookup returns CDR1 SGHTA and CDR2 FQGNSA. The germline V and J ends were trimmed by 5 bases and 8 bases, with 10 bases remaining between them. The CDR3 sequence is 12 residues long. CDR3 DNA: TGTGCCAGCAGCAGGGGGGGGTATGAGCAGTTCTTC. The encoded protein is CASSRGGYEQFF.

The chain combines TRBV25-1 with TRBJ2-3; TRBD2 matches at 13 bases. CDR1 is MGHDK, CDR2 SYGVNS, per germline. The CDR3 totals 15 residues. J gave up 6 bases and V 7 bases, and 7 bases lay outside the gene matches. CDR3 sequence reads: CASTGGLAGLDTQYF. In DNA form, the CDR3 reads TGTGCCAGCACCGGGGGACTAGCGGGGTTGGATACGCAGTATTTT.

This clonotype was picked up a small number of times. V gene TRBV12-3 or TRBV12-4 combines with J gene TRBJ2-7, with 9 bases identical to TRBD1. V was clipped by 6 bases and J by 3 bases; unmatched bases: 6. The CDR3 is made up of 14 amino acids. CDR3 in DNA: TGTGCCAGCAGCGCGACAGGGGGGATCTACGAGCAGTACTTC. It translates to CASSATGGIYEQYF.